The 11 T cell receptor beta chains below come from one sample, sequenced in a study of blood T cell repertoires in COVID-19. Clones were sequenced by immunoSEQ multiplex PCR, and TCRdb holds only the in-frame ones, with some missing. This table holds a few hundred thousand clones, roughly 89% found once. The specimen sequenced was peripheral blood. Receptor source: a middle-aged woman who had recovered from COVID-19.

The chain uses TRBV29-1 and TRBJ2-2; 7 bases are a match to TRBD2. Trimming took 4 bases from V and 7 from J; bases not matched to a gene: 6. Germline V gene sequence: CDR1 SQVTM, CDR2 ANQGSEA. The CDR3 extends over 13 amino acids. The CDR3 DNA reads TGCAGCGTTGGGGAGCGGGGCGACGGGGAGCTGTTTTTT. Its protein product is CSVGERGDGELFF.

The rearrangement links TRBV6-5 to TRBJ2-2; TRBD2 might be the D (5 bases). Trimming shortened V by 4 bases and J by 3 bases, and 9 bases separated the two germline ends. Germline V gene data show CDR1 as MNHEY and CDR2 as SVGAGI. This CDR3 has 14 amino acids. The DNA of the CDR3 is TGTGCCAGCAGTTTGGAGGCCCACACCGGGGAGCTGTTTTTT. This gives the protein CASSLEAHTGELFF.

The chain employs TRBV2 and TRBJ2-7; D possibly corresponds to TRBD2 (5 bases). The CDR3 loop spans 14 amino acids. V lost 4 bases and J lost 3, with 13 bases in between. Germline CDR1 reads SNHLY; CDR2 reads FYNNEI. The CDR3 protein is CASSALGVYYEQYF. For the CDR3, the DNA is TGTGCCAGCAGTGCACTCGGGGTCTACTACGAGCAGTACTTC.

This chain links TRBV5-1 with TRBJ2-7, with 10 bases lining up with TRBD2. V dropped 4 bases and J dropped 2; count of bases not matched to a gene: 3. The CDR3 runs to 14 residues. CDR1 SGHRS and CDR2 YFSETQ come from the germline V gene. DNA for the CDR3: TGCGCCAGCAGCACGGGACTAGCGACCTACGAGCAGTACTTC. Amino acids: CASSTGLATYEQYF.

V is TRBV19 and J is TRBJ2-1, with 8 bases matching TRBD1. Germline V gene lookup returns CDR1 LNHDA and CDR2 SQIVND (reference sequence). This CDR3 is built from 14 residues. J lost 8 bases, V lost 3 bases, and 6 bases had no gene match. This CDR3 is CASSIRTGRDEQFF. For the CDR3, the DNA is TGTGCCAGTAGTATCCGGACAGGGCGAGATGAGCAGTTCTTC.

The J gene is TRBJ2-6, the V gene TRBV11-1, with D perhaps matching TRBD2 (5 bases). V was shortened by 6 bases and J by 0 bases, with 9 bases between the two germline ends. Germline lookup yields CDR1 SGHAT and CDR2 FQDESV (reference sequence). This CDR3 is 15 amino acids long. CDR3 sequence: CASRGRHSGANVLTF. The CDR3 nucleotides are TGTGCCAGCAGGGGGAGACACTCTGGGGCCAACGTCCTGACTTTC.

Written as DNA, the CDR3 is TGTGCCAGCAGACGGACCACAGGGGGCACTGAAGCTTTCTTT. Translation gives CASRRTTGGTEAFF. The chain combines TRBV5-8 with TRBJ1-1; 8 bases fit TRBD1. Germline CDR1 is SGHTS and CDR2 is YDEGEE. J lost 4 bases, V lost 5 bases, and 7 bases had no gene match. The CDR3 loop spans 14 amino acids.

The chain is built from TRBV5-6 and TRBJ2-7; D might be TRBD2 (6 bases). CDR1 and CDR2 (germline): SGHDT, YYEEEE. The CDR3 runs to 15 residues. Trimming pared 0 bases from V and 4 bases from J, leaving 14 bases between. The DNA of the CDR3 is TGTGCCAGCAGCTTGGGCGGGATTGATGAATACGAGCAGTACTTC. This codes for CASSLGGIDEYEQYF.

The genes are TRBV29-1 and TRBJ2-3; 8 nucleotides line up with TRBD1. The CDR3 sequence is 13 residues long. With 7 bases clipped from V and 5 bases from J, the junction kept 8 bases outside the gene matches. Germline assignment: CDR1 SQVTM and CDR2 ANQGSEA. CDR3 amino acids: CSGGQGFGDTQYF. In DNA, the CDR3 is TGCAGCGGAGGACAGGGCTTTGGAGATACGCAGTATTTT.

The chain combines TRBV6-4 with TRBJ2-1; 11 bases are a match to TRBD2. Germline CDR1 reads MRHNA; CDR2 reads SNTAGT. After removal of 6 bases from V and 6 bases from J, the junction contained 7 bases not matched to a gene. The CDR3 has 15 amino acids. The CDR3 reads CASREIAGGRNEQFF. The CDR3 coding sequence is TGTGCCAGCAGGGAAATAGCGGGAGGGCGCAATGAGCAGTTCTTC.

This clone was found a few times. CDR3 in amino acids: CASRGTSGIGAGELFF. As DNA, the CDR3 is TGTGCCAGCAGGGGAACTAGCGGGATTGGGGCCGGGGAGCTGTTTTTT. This chain connects TRBV27 to TRBJ2-2; 10 positions match TRBD2. There are 16 residues in the CDR3. Germline CDR1 MNHEY, CDR2 SMNVEV (reference sequence). V was clipped by 6 bases and J by 6 bases; unmatched bases: 10.